This T cell receptor beta chain was identified in a study of T cell changes during pregnancy in multiple sclerosis. The method was immunoSEQ multiplex PCR; TCRdb's version includes in-frame clones alone and lacks a portion of them. The data show about 100,000 clones, with approximately 90% seen just once and less than 2% held by the top ten. The TCR was taken from a female donor with multiple sclerosis, enrolled in a pregnancy study. This material consisted of peripheral blood, taken after pregnancy.

The CDR3 sequence is CSVVTRGGTDTQYF. The CDR3 DNA sequence: TGCAGCGTTGTTACCAGGGGTGGCACAGATACGCAGTATTTT. This chain connects TRBV29-1 to TRBJ2-3, with D possibly matching TRBD1 (6 bases). Germline CDR1 reads SQVTM; CDR2 reads ANQGSEA. V dropped 4 bases and J dropped 1 base, with 12 bases sitting between them. The length of the CDR3 is 14 residues.